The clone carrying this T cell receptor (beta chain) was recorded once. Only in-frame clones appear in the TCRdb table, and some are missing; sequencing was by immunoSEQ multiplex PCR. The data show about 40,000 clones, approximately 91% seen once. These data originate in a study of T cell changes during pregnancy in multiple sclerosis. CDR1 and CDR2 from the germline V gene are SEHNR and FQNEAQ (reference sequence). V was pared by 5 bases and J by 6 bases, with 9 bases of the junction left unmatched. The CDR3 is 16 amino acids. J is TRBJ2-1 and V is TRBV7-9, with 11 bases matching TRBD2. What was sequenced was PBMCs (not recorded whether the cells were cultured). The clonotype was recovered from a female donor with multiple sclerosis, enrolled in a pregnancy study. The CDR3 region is CASSALAGGPSNEQFF. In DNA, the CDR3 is TGTGCCAGCAGCGCATTAGCGGGAGGGCCGAGCAATGAGCAGTTCTTC.